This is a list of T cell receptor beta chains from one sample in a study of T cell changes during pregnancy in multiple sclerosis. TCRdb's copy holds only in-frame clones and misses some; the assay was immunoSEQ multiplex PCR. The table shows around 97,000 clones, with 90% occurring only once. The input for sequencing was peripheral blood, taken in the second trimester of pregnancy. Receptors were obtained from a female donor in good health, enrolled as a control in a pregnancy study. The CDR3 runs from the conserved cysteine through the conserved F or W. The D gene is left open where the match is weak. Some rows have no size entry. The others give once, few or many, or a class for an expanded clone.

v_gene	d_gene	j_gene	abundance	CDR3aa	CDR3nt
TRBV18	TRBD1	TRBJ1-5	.	CASSLGTVSNQPQHF	TGTGCCAGCTCTCTCGGGACAGTTAGCAATCAGCCCCAGCATTTT
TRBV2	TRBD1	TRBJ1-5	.	CASRRQGNSNQPQHF	TGTGCCAGCAGGAGACAGGGGAATAGCAATCAGCCCCAGCATTTT
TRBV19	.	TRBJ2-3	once	CASSIKRRGDTQYF	TGTGCCAGTAGTATAAAGAGGAGGGGAGATACGCAGTATTTT
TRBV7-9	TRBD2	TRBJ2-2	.	CASSLNRLANTGELFF	TGTGCCAGCAGCTTAAATAGACTAGCTAACACCGGGGAGCTGTTTTTT
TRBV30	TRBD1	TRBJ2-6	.	CAWSVLRTGGSSGANVLTF	TGTGCCTGGAGTGTACTACGTACAGGGGGGTCCTCTGGGGCCAACGTCCTGACTTTC
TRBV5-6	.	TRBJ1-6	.	CASSFGQLNSPLHF	TGTGCCAGCAGCTTCGGACAGTTGAATTCACCCCTCCACTTT
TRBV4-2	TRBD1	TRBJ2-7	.	CASSQGTGGSYEQYF	TGTGCCAGCAGCCAGGGGACAGGGGGTTCCTACGAGCAGTACTTC
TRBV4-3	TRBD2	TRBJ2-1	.	CASSLVLAGGPLDEQFF	TGCGCCAGCAGCCTCGTATTAGCGGGAGGGCCTTTGGATGAGCAGTTCTTC
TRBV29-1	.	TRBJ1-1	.	CSVERQMNTEAFF	TGCAGCGTTGAGCGGCAGATGAACACTGAAGCTTTCTTT
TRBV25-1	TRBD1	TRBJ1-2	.	CASPKDRADGYTF	TGTGCCAGCCCTAAGGACAGGGCGGATGGCTACACCTTC
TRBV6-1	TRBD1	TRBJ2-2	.	CASSEGTGSDTGELFF	TGTGCCAGCAGTGAAGGGACAGGGTCGGACACCGGGGAGCTGTTTTTT
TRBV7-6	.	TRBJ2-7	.	CASSPTGYDEQYF	TGTGCCAGCAGTCCCACAGGGTACGACGAGCAGTACTTC
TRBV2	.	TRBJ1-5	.	CASSPGNDQPQHF	TGTGCCAGCAGCCCTGGCAACGATCAGCCCCAGCATTTT
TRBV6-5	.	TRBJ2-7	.	CASSYSLDSGYEQYF	TGTGCCAGCAGTTACTCTCTAGATTCGGGCTACGAGCAGTACTTC